This entry concerns a single T cell receptor beta chain. Its antigen is not identified. The sample originates from a study of human T cells and chemical hapten exposure. The study, taken as a whole, reports: The number of TCRs over 1 in 1000 frequency stayed unchanged after DPC.

This CDR3 is built from 15 residues. CDR1 is SEHNR and CDR2 is FQNEAQ in the germline V gene (reference sequence). Trimming removed 5 bases from V and 5 bases from J; junction bases left unmatched: 7. TCRdb used MiXCR to reprocess the 5' RACE reads, holding one entry per CDR3 protein. The sample holds roughly 81,000 distinct CDR3 sequences, more than 7% seen once. Total RNA was isolated from unfractionated whole blood. This TCR was sampled from a male donor in good health. This rearrangement joins TRBV7-9 to TRBJ2-1, with TRBD2 identical over 9 bases. The CDR3 spells CASSHRREGNNEQFF. CDR3 DNA sequence: TGTGCCAGCAGCCATAGGCGGGAGGGGAACAATGAGCAGTTCTTC.